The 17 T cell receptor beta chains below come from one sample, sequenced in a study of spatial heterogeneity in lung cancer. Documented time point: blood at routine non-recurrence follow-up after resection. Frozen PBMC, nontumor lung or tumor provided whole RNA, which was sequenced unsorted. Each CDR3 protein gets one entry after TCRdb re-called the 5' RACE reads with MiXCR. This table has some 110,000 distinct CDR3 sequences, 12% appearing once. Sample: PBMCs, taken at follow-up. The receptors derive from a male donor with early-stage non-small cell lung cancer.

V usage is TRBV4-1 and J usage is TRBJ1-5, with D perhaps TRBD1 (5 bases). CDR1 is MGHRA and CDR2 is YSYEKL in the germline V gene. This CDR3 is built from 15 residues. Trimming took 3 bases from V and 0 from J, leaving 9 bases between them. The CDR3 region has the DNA TGCGCCAGCAGCCAGGGGACCACTAGCAATCAGCCCCAGCATTTT. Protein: CASSQGTTSNQPQHF.

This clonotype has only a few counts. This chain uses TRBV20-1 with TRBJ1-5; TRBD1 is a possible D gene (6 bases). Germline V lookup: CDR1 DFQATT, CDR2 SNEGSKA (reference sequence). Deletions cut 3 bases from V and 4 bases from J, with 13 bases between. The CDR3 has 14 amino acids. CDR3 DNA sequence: TGCAGTGCTAGCCGAGGGACATCAAATCAGCCCCAGCATTTT. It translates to CSASRGTSNQPQHF.

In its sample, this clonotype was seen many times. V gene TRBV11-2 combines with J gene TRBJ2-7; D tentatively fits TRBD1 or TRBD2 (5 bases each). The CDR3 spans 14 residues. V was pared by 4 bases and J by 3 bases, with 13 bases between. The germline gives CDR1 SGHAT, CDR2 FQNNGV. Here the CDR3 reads CASSSQGTYYEQYF. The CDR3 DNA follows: TGTGCCAGCAGCTCGCAAGGGACCTACTACGAGCAGTACTTC.

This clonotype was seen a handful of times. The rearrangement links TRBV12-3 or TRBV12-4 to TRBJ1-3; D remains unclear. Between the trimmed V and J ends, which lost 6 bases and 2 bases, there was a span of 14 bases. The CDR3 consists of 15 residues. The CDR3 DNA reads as TGTGCCAGCAGCCTCCCAGCGGGAACTGGAAACACCATATATTTT. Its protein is CASSLPAGTGNTIYF.

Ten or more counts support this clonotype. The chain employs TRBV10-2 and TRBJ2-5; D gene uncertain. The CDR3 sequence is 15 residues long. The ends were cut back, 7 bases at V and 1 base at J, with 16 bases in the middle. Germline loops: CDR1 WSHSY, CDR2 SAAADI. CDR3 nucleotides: TGCGCCAGCACCCCCTGGGTGGGGTTCCAAGAGACCCAGTACTTC. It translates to CASTPWVGFQETQYF.

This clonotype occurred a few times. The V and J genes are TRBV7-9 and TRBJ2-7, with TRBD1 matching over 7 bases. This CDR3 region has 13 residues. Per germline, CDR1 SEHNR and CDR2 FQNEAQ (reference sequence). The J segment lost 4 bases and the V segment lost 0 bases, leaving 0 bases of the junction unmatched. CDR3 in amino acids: CASSLAGQYEQYF. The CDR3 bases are TGTGCCAGCAGCTTAGCGGGACAGTACGAGCAGTACTTC.

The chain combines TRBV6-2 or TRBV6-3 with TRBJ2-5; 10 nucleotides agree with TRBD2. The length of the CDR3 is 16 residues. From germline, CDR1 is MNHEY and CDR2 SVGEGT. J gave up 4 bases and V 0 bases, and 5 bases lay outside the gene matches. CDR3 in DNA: TGTGCCAGCAGTTACTCGATAAAGCGGGGGGGAGAGACCCAGTACTTC. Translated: CASSYSIKRGGETQYF.

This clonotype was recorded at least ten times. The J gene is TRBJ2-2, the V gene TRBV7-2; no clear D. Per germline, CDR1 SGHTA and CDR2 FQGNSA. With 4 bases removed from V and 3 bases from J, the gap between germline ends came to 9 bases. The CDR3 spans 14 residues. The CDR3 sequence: CASSSLDYTGELFF. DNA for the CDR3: TGTGCCAGCAGCTCACTTGACTACACCGGGGAGCTGTTTTTT.

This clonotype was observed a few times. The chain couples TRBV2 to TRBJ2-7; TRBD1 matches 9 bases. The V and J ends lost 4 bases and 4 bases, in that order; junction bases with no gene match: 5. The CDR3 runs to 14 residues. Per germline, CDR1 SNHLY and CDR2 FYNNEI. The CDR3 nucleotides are TGTGCCAGCAGTGCCGGGACAGGGACATACGAGCAGTACTTC. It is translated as CASSAGTGTYEQYF.

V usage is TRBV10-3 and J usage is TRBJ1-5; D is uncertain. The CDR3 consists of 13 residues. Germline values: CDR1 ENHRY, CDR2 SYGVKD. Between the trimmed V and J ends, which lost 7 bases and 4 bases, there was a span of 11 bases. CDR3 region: CAITGDPNQPQHF. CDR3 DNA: TGTGCCATCACCGGAGACCCAAATCAGCCCCAGCATTTT.

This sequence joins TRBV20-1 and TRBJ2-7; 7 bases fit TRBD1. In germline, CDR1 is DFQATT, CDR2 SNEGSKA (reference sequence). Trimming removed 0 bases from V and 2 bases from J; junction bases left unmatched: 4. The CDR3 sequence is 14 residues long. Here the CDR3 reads CSAREGTATYEQYF. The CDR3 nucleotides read TGCAGTGCTAGAGAAGGGACAGCCACCTACGAGCAGTACTTC.

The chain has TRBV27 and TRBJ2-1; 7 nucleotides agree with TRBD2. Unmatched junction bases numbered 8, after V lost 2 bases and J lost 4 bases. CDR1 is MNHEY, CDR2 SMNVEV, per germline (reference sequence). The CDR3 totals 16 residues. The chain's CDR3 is CASSLGGDYPYNEQFF. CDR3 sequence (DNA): TGTGCCAGCAGTTTAGGTGGGGACTATCCATACAATGAGCAGTTCTTC.

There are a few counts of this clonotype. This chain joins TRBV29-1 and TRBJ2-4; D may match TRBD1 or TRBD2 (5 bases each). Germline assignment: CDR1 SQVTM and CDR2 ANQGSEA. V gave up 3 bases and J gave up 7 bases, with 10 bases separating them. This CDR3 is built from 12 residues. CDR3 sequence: CSVDDGGNIQYF. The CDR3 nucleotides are TGCAGCGTTGACGATGGGGGTAACATTCAGTACTTC.

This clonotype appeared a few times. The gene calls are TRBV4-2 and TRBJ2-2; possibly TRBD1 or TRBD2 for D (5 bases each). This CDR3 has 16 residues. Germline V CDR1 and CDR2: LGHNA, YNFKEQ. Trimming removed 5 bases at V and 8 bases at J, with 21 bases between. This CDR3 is CASSEAPSGRGGELFF. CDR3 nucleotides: TGTGCCAGCAGCGAAGCCCCCTCAGGGAGAGGAGGGGAGCTGTTTTTT.

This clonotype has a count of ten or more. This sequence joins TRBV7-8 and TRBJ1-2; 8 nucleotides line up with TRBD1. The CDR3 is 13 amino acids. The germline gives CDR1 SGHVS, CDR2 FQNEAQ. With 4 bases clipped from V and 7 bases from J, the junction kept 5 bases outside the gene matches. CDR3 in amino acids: CASSSGQGGGYTF. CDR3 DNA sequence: TGTGCCAGCAGCTCTGGACAGGGAGGTGGCTACACCTTC.

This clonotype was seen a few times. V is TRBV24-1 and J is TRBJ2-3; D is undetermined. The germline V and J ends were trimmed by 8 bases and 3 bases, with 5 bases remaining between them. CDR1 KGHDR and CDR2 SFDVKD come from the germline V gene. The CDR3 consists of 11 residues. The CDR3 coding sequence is TGTGCCACCAAGTCAACAGATACGCAGTATTTT. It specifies CATKSTDTQYF.

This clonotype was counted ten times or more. CDR3 coding DNA: TGCAGCGTTGAAAGGGGACAGGGGGCCTACGAGCAGTACTTC. This sequence encodes CSVERGQGAYEQYF. This chain links TRBV29-1 with TRBJ2-7; 11 nucleotides line up with TRBD1. Looked up from germline, CDR1 is SQVTM and CDR2 is ANQGSEA. The V gene end was trimmed by 2 bases and the J gene end by 2 bases; junction bases not matched to a gene: 2. The length of the CDR3 is 14 residues.